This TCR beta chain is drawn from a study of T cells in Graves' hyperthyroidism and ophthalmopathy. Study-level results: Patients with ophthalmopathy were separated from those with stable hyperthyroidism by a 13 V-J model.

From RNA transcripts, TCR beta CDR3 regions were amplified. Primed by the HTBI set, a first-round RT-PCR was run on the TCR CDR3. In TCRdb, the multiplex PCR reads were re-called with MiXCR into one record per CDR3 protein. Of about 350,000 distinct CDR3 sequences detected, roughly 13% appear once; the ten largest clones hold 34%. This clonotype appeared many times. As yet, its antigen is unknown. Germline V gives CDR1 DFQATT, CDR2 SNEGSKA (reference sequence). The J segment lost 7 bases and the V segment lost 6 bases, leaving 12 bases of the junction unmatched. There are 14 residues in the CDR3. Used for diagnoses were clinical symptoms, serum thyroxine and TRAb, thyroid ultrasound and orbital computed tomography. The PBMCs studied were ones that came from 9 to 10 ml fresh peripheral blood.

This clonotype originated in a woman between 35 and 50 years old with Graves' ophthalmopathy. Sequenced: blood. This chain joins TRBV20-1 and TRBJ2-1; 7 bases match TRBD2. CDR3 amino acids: CSAPRGGSSNEQFF. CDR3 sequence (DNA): TGCAGTGCGCCACGGGGCGGGAGTTCTAATGAGCAGTTCTTC.